This T cell receptor (beta chain) was found in a study of T cells in Graves' hyperthyroidism and ophthalmopathy. The CDR3 has 16 amino acids. The germline V gene encodes CDR1 SEHNR and CDR2 FQNEAQ (reference sequence). With V trimmed by 8 bases and J by 2 bases, 11 bases remained unmatched. Diagnoses were established using clinical symptoms, serum thyroxine and TRAb, thyroid ultrasound and orbital computed tomography. Amplified TCR beta CDR3 regions derived from RNA transcripts. The HTBI set primed first-round TCR CDR3 RT-PCR. TCRdb processed the multiplex PCR reads anew with MiXCR; each CDR3 protein has one entry. The table includes 500,000 to 800,000 distinct CDR3 sequences, 45% detected once.

V gene TRBV7-9 combines with J gene TRBJ1-3; 8 nucleotides align to TRBD1. This receptor was identified in an adult man with Graves' disease, either hyperthyroidism or ophthalmopathy (not recorded which). Sample: peripheral blood or thyroid tissue (not recorded which). CDR3 DNA: TGTGCCAGCGTGCAGGGGGCAAGGGGCACTGGAAACACCATATATTTT. Protein product: CASVQGARGTGNTIYF.